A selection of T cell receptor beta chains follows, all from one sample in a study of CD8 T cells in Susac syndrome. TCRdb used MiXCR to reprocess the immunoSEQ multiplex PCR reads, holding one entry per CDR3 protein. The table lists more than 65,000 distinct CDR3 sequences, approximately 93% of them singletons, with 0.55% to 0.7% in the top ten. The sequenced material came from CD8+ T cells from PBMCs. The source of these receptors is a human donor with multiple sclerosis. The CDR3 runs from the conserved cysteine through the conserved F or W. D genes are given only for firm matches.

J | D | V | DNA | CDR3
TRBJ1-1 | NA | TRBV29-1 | TGCAGCGTTTCTGAAGCTTTCTTT | CSVSEAFF
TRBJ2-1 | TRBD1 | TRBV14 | TGTGCCAGCACCGCCTTCGGACAGGGTCTCAATGAGCAGTTCTTC | CASTAFGQGLNEQFF
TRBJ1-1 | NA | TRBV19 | TGTGCCAGTAGTACGGATTACACTGAAGCTTTCTTT | CASSTDYTEAFF
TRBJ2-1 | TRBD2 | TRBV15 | TGTGCCACCAGCGGCCTATTGGAGCGGGAGATCCCTGAGCAGTTCTTC | CATSGLLEREIPEQFF
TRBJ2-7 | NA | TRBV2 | TGTGCCAGCAGTTCGGGCCCCGAGCAGTACTTC | CASSSGPEQYF
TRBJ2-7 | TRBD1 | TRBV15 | TGTGCCACCAACCGGGACAGGCACTACGAGCAGTACTTC | CATNRDRHYEQYF
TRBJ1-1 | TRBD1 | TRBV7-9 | TGTGCCAGCAGCCGCGGGGGGACAGGAAATCCTGAAGCTTTCTTT | CASSRGGTGNPEAFF
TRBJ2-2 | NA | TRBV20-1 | TGCAGTGCTAGAGATCGACAGACGAGCACCGGGGAGCTGTTTTTT | CSARDRQTSTGELFF
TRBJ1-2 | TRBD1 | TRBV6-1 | TGTGCCAGCAGCCAGGGACAGGGCCAACCCCCCTATGGCTACACCTTC | CASSQGQGQPPYGYTF
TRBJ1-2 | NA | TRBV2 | TGTGCCAGCAGTGAAGCGCTTCAGGGTGGCGGCGGCTACACCTTC | CASSEALQGGGGYTF